The present T cell receptor beta chain was sequenced within a study of blood T cell repertoires in COVID-19. Assay: immunoSEQ multiplex PCR; the TCRdb copy retains only in-frame clones and omits some. The sample holds approximately 25,000 clones, over 60% seen once. This CDR3 spans 14 amino acids. After removal of 7 bases from V and 0 bases from J, the junction contained 3 bases not matched to a gene. The germline V gene has CDR1 KGHDR and CDR2 SFDVKD. The clonotype was recovered from a woman aged 80 or older with acute or convalescent COVID-19. Sequencing was performed on peripheral blood. This chain joins TRBV24-1 and TRBJ2-3; 7 nucleotides agree with TRBD1. CDR3 sequence: CATSGTVSTDTQYF. The CDR3 region has the DNA TGTGCCACCAGCGGGACAGTTAGCACAGATACGCAGTATTTT.